This TCR beta chain derives from a study of CD8 T cells in Susac syndrome. RNA in amounts of about 0.45 to 1 ug was reverse transcribed with random hexamers. TCRdb passed the immunoSEQ multiplex PCR reads through MiXCR, listing each CDR3 protein once. The table records some 180,000 distinct CDR3 sequences, about 95% of them present only once. The germline CDR1 and CDR2 sequences are GTSNPN and SVGIG (reference sequence). V lost 3 bases and J 6 bases, leaving 9 bases between the germline ends. The CDR3 is 11 amino acids. J is TRBJ2-7 and V is TRBV30, with D uncertain. Sequenced material: CD4+ T cells from PBMCs. This TCR derives from a human donor in good health. The CDR3: CAWSPFGEQYF. CDR3 DNA: TGTGCCTGGAGCCCTTTTGGCGAGCAGTACTTC.